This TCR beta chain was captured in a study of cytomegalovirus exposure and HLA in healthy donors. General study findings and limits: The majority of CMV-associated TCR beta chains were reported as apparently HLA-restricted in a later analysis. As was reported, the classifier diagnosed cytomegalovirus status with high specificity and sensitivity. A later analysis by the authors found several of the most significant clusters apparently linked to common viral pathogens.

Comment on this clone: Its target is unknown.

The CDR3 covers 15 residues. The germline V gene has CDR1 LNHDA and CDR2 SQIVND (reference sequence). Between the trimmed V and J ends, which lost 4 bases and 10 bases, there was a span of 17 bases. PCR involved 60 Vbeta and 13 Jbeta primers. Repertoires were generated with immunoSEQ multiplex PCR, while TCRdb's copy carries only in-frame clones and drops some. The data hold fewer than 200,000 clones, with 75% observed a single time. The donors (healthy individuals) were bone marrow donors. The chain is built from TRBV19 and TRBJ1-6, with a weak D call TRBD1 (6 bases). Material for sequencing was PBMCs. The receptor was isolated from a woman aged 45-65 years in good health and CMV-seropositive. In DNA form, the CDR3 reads TGTGCCAGTAGTACCCCGGGCAGGGGTGAGTCACCCCTCCACTTT. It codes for CASSTPGRGESPLHF.